The sequence of this T cell receptor beta chain was determined in a study of blood T cell repertoires in COVID-19 (dated by TCRdb to between 2020 and 2021). Notes on the research overall: Samples from collaborators originated in the United States, Italy and Spain and spanned both the acute and convalescent phases of COVID-19. The prospective study material was composed of cDNA or gDNA derived from T cells, B-cell-depleted T cells, or PBMCs. The samples were drawn from two sources: the first 160 participants of the ongoing ImmuneRACE study, and 1,000 to 1,500 subjects contributed by 6 global collaborators. Where available, HLA class I and class II types were obtained from metadata supplied by the sample provider rather than from assay-based typing. Sample metadata almost always included a de-identified subject ID, COVID-19 status, age in years and sex. The dataset comprised deeply sampled blood TCRbeta repertoires from subjects exposed to, actively infected with, or recovered from COVID-19. The repertoires were released in a freely available public database intended as a resource for research on the immune response to SARS-CoV-2.

TCRbeta CDR3 regions were amplified from genomic DNA by means of the immunoSEQ Assay, a bias-controlled multiplex PCR. The paper's processing steps were these. Nucleated cell counts per sample were estimated from amplification of reference gene primers within the assay. To quantify the absolute abundance of each unique TCRbeta CDR3 rearrangement, sequence reads were collapsed and filtered. For each sample, productive Simpson clonality was calculated as the square root of Simpson's diversity index across productive rearrangements. TCRdb retrieved this table from immuneACCESS and kept in-frame rearrangements only. Not all clones are present; in checked studies, unresolved V genes account for under half, and no reason is known for the remainder. The V and J calls and clone size are taken from that table; D and trimming were inferred from the DNA. For this sample there are more than 200,000 clones; about nine tenths appear just once. The ten largest make up approximately 2.6% of the sample.

Regarding this clone: The specificity of this receptor is unknown. Per-base qualities were not stored, and no clone one base away is much larger.

The CDR3 spans 18 residues, from the cysteine through the phenylalanine. Only CDR3 DNA is held: 54 bases, read in frame from base 1. Cut back by 0 bases and 2 bases, the V and J ends lie 14 bases apart. Reading the germline V gene gives CDR1 LGHNA and CDR2 YSLEER. In Seattle, one collaborating source enrolled patients while the infection was active and tracked those patients longitudinally over the course of disease. The collaborating institutions used their own protocols to collect whole blood in K2EDTA tubes. For TCRbeta analysis, collaborator samples were shipped as frozen whole blood, as isolated PBMCs, or as DNA extracted from either sample type. On the study overall, not on this receptor specifically: Clinical and demographic metadata were provided uncurated, with the amount varying by source and participant.

The chain employs TRBV4-3 and TRBJ2-6, with TRBD1 perhaps the D gene, on 6 matching bases. The TCR originated in a man younger than 45 with COVID-19, enrolled during active disease. Material: peripheral blood. The nucleotide sequence reads as follows: TGCGCCAGCAGCCAAGACACAGGGTACTCCGCTGGGGCCAACGTCCTGACTTTC. Protein translation: CASSQDTGYSAGANVLTF.